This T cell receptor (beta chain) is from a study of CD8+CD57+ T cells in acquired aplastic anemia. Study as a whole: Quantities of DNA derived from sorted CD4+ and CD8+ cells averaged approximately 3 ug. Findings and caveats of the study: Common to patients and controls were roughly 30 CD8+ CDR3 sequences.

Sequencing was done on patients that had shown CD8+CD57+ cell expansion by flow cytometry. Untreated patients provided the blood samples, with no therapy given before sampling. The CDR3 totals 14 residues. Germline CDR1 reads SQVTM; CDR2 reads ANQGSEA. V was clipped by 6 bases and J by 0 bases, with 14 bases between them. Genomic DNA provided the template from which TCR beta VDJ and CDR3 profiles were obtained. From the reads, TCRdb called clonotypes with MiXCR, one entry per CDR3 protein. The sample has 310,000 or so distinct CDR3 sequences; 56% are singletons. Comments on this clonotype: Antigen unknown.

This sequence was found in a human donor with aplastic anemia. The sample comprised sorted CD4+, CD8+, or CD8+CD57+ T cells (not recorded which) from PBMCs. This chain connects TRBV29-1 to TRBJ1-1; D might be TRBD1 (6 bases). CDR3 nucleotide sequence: TGCAGCGTCCTCGGGGGGCGAATGAACACTGAAGCTTTCTTT. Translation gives CSVLGGRMNTEAFF.